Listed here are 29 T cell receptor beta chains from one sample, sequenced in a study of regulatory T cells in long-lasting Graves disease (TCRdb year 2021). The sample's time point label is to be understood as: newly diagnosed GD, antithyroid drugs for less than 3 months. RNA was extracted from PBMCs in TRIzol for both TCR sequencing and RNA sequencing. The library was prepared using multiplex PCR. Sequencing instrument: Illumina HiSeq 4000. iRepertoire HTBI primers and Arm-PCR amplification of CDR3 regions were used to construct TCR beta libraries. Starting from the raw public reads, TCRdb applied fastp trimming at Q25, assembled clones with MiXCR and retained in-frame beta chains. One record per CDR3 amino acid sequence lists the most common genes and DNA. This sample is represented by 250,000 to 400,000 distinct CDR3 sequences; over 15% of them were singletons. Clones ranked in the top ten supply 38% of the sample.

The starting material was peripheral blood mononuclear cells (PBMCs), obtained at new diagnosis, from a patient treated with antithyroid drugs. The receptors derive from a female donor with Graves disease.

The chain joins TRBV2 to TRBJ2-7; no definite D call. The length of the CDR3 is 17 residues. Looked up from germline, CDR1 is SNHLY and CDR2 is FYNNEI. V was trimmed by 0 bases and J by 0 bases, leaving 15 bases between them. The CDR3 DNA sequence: TGTGCCAGCAGTGAAGCGCTTCACTGGGGAAGCTCCTACGAGCAGTACTTC. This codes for CASSEALHWGSSYEQYF.

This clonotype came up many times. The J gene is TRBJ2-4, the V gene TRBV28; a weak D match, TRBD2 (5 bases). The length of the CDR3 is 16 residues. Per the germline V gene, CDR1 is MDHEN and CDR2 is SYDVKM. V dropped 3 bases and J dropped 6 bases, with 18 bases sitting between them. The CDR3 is CASSLYVGSFGNIQYF. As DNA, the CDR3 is TGTGCCAGCAGTTTGTACGTTGGGAGCTTTGGAAACATTCAGTACTTC.

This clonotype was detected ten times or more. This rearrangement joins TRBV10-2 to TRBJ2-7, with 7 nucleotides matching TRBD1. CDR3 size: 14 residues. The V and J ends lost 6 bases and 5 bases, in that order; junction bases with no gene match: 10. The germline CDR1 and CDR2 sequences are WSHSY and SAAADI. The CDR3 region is CASRKGAEGDEQYF. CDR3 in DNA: TGCGCCAGCAGGAAGGGGGCAGAGGGTGACGAGCAGTACTTC.

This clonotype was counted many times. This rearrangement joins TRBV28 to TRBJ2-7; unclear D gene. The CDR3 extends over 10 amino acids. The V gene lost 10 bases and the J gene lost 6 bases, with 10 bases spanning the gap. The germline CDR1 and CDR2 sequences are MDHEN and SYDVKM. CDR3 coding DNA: TGTGCCACCGCCCCCCCCGAGCAGTACTTC. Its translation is CATAPPEQYF.

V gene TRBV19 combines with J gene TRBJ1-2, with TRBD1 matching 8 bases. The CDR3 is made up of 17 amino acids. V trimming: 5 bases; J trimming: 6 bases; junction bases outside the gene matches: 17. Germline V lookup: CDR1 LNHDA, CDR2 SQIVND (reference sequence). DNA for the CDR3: TGTGCCAGTAGTCGAGGACAGGGAGGTTTGAGTGTGGATGGCTACACCTTC. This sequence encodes CASSRGQGGLSVDGYTF.

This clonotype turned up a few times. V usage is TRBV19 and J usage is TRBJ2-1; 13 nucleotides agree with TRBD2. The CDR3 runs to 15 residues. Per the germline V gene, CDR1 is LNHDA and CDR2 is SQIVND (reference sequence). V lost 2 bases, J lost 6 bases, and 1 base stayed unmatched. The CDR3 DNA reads TGTGCCAGTAGTATAACTAGCGGGAGGGCCAATGAGCAGTTCTTC. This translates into CASSITSGRANEQFF.

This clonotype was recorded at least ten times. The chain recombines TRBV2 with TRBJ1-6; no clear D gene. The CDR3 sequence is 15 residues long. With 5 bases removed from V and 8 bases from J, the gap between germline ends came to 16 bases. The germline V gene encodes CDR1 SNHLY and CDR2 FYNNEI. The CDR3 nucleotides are TGTGCCAGCAGTCTTCGAGCCGGCCGGGATTCACCCCTCCACTTT. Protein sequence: CASSLRAGRDSPLHF.

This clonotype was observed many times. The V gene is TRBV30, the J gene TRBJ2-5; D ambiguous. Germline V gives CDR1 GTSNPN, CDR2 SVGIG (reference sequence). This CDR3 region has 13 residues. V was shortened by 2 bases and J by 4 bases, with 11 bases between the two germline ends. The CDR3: CAWSRLGVETQYF. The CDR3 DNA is TGTGCCTGGAGTCGACTGGGCGTAGAGACCCAGTACTTC.

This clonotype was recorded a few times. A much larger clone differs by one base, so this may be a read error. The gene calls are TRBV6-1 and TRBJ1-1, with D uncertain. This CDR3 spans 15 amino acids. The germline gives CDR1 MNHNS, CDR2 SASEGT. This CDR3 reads CASSRETGMNTEASF. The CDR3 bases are TGTGCCAGCAGCCGCGAGACGGGCATGAACACTGAAGCTTCCTTT.

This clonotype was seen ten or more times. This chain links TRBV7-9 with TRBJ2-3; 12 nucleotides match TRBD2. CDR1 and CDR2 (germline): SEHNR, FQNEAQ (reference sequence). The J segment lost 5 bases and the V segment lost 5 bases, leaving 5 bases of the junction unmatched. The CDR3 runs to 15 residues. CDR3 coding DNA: TGTGCCAGCAGCGTAGGGGGACTAGCGGGAGATACGCAGTATTTT. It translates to CASSVGGLAGDTQYF.

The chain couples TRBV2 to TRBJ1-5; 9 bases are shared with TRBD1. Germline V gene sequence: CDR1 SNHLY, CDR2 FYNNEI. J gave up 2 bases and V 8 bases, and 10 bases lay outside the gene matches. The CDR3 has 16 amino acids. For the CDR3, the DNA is TGTGCCAGCCGACCGGCGGGACAGGGAGGCAATCAGCCCCAGCATTTT. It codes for CASRPAGQGGNQPQHF.

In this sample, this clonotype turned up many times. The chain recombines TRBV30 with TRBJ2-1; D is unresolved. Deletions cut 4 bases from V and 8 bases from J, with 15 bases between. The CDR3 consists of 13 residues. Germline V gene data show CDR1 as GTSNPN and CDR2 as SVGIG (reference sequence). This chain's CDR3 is CAWTPVAYHEQFF. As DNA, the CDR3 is TGTGCCTGGACCCCGGTAGCTTATCATGAGCAGTTCTTC. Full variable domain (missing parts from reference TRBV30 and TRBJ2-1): SQTIHQWPATLVQPVGSPLSLECTVEGTSNPNLYWYRQAAGRGLQLLFYSVGIGQISSEVPQNLSASRPQDRQFILSSKKLLLSDSGFYLCAWTPVAYHEQFFGPGTRLTVL.

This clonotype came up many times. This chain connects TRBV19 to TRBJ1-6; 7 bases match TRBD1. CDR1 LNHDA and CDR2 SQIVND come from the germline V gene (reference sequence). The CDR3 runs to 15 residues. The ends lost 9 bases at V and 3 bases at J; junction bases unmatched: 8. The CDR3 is CASSSRDSYNSPLHF. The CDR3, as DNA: TGTGCCAGCAGTTCCCGGGACAGCTATAATTCACCCCTCCACTTT.

Here the CDR3 reads CASSYMFGELFF. For the CDR3, the DNA is TGTGCCAGCAGTTACATGTTCGGGGAGCTGTTTTTT. J is TRBJ2-2 and V is TRBV6-2 or TRBV6-3; no reliable D call. The CDR3 length is 12 residues. The V gene's germline CDR1 is MNHEY and CDR2 SVGEGT. Deletions cut 2 bases from V and 7 bases from J, with 5 bases between.

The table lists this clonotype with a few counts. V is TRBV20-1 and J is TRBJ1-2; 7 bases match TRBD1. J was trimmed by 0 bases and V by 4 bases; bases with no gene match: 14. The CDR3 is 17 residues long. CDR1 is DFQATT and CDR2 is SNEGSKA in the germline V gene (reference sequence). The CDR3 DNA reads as TGCAGTGCTATGGATCCGAATTCGGGACAGACTAACTATGGCTACACCTTC. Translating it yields CSAMDPNSGQTNYGYTF.

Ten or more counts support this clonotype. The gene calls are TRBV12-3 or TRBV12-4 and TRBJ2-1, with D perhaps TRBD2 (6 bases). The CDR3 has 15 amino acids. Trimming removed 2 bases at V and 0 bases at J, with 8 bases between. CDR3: CASSLFSGSYNEQFF. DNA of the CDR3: TGTGCCAGCAGTTTATTTAGCGGCTCCTACAATGAGCAGTTCTTC.

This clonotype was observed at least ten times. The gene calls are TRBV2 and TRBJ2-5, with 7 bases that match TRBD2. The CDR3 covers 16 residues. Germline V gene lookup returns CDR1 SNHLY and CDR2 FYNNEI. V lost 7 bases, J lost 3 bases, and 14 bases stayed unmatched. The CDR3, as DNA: TGTGCCAGCACAGAGAGCGAGGGAGGGCGGGAAGAGACCCAGTACTTC. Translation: CASTESEGGREETQYF.

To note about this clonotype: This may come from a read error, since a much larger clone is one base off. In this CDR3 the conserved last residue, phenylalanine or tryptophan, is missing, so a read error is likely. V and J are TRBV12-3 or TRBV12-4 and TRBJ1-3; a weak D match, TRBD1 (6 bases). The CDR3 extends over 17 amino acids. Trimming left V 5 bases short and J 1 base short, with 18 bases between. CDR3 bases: TGTGCCAGCAGTATACCCGGACAGCCGGCATCTGGAAACACCATATATTCT. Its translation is CASSIPGQPASGNTIYS.

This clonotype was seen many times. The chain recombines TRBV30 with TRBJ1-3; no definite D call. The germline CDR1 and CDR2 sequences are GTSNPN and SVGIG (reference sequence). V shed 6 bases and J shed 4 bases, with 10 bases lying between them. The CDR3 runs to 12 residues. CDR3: CACPGGGNTIYF. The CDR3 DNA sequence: TGTGCCTGCCCGGGTGGAGGAAACACCATATATTTT.

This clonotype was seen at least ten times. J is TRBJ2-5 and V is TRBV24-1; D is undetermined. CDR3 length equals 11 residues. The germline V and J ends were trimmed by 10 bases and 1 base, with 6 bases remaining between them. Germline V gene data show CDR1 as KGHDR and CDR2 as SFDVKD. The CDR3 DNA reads TGTGCCACAGCAACCCAAGAGACCCAGTACTTC. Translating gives CATATQETQYF.

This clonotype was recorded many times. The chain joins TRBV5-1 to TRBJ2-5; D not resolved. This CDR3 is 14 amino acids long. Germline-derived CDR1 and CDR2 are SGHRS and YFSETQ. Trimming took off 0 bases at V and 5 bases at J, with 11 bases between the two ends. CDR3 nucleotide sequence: TGCGCCAGCAGCTTGGTAGGGATGCGGGAGACCCAGTACTTC. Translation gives CASSLVGMRETQYF.

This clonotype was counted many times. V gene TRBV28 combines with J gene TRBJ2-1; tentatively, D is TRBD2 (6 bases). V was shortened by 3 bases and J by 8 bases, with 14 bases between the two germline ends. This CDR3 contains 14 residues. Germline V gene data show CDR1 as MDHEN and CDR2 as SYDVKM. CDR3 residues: CASSLAGPIYEQFF. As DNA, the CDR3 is TGTGCCAGCAGTTTGGCGGGGCCCATATATGAGCAGTTCTTC.

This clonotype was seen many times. The CDR3 nucleotides are TGTGCCAGCAGCTTAGACATGGGGACGACGAACACTGAAGCTTTCTTT. It codes for CASSLDMGTTNTEAFF. This chain connects TRBV11-2 to TRBJ1-1, with D possibly TRBD1 on 5 matching bases. V lost 0 bases and J lost 1, with 12 bases in between. CDR3 length equals 16 residues. CDR1 and CDR2 from the germline V gene are SGHAT and FQNNGV.

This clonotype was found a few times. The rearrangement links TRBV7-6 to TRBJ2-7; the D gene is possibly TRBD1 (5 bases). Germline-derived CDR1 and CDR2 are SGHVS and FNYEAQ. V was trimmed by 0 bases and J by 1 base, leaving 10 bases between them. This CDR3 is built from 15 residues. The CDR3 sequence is CASSLAAAGSYEQYF. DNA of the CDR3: TGTGCCAGCAGCTTAGCGGCGGCAGGGTCCTACGAGCAGTACTTC.

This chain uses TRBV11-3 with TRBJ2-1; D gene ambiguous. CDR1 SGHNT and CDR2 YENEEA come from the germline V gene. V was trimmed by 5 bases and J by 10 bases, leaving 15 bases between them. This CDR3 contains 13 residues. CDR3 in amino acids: CASSKGYPGEQFF. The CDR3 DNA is TGTGCCAGCAGCAAAGGCTATCCTGGGGAGCAGTTCTTC.

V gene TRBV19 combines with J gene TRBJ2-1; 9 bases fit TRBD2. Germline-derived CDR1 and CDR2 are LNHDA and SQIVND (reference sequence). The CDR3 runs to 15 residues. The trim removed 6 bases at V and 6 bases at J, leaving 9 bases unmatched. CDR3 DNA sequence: TGTGCCAGTAGCCCAAGGGCGGGAGGGCCCAATGAGCAGTTCTTC. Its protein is CASSPRAGGPNEQFF.

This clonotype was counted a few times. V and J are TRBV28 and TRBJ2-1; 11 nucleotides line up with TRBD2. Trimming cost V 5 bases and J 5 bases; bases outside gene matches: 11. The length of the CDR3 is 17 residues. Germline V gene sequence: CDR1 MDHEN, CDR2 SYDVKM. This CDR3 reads CASSGHSGTSGDNEQFF. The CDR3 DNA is TGTGCCAGCAGTGGGCATTCCGGGACTAGCGGCGACAATGAGCAGTTCTTC.

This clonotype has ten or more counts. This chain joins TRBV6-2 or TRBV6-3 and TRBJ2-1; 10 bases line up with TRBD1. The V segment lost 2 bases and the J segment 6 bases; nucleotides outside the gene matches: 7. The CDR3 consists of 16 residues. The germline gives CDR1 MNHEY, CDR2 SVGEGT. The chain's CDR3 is CASSYRTGGGGNEQFF. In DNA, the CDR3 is TGTGCCAGCAGTTACCGGACAGGGGGAGGGGGCAATGAGCAGTTCTTC.

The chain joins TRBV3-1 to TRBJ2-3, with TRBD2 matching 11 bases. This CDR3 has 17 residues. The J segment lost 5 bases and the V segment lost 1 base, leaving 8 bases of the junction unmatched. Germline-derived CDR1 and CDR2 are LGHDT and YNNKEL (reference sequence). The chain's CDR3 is CASSQVPGLADRDTQYF. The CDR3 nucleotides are TGTGCCAGCAGCCAAGTCCCGGGACTAGCGGATAGAGATACGCAGTATTTT.